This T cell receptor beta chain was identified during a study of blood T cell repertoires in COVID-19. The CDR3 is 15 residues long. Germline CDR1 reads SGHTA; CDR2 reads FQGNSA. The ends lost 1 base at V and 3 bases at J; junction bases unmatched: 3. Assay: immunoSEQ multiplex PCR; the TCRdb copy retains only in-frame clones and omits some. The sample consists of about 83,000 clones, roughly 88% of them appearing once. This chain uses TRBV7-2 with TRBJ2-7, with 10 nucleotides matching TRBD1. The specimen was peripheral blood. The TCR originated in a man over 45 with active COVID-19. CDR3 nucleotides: TGTGCCAGCAGCTTAGTGACAGGGGGCCTCTACGAGCAGTACTTC. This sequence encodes CASSLVTGGLYEQYF.